A selection of T cell receptor beta chains follows, all from one sample in a study of cytomegalovirus exposure and HLA in healthy donors. Profiled with immunoSEQ multiplex PCR; TCRdb holds only in-frame clones, not every one. The data contain about 400,000 clones, 70% to 90% of them singletons. Specimen: PBMCs. The origin of the receptors is a woman aged 18-35 years in good health and CMV-seronegative. Both conserved end residues are part of each CDR3. The D gene is left open where the match is weak. A clone size is listed for some rows: how often the clone was seen (once, few, many), or a class if it is expanded.

size | D | J | V | DNA | CDR3
NA | NA | TRBJ2-2 | TRBV6-1 | TGTGCCAGCAGCCTAGACTACAACACCGGGGAGCTGTTTTTT | CASSLDYNTGELFF
NA | NA | TRBJ1-1 | TRBV30 | TGTGCCTGGAGTTGGGGGGGGAACACTGAAGCTTTCTTT | CAWSWGGNTEAFF
NA | NA | TRBJ1-2 | TRBV27 | TGTGCCAGCAGTTTATCGGAGGGAAACTATGGCTACACCTTC | CASSLSEGNYGYTF
NA | NA | TRBJ2-1 | TRBV5-1 | TGCGCCAGCAGCTTGGGGGAGGTGGGGAATGAGCAGTTCTTC | CASSLGEVGNEQFF
NA | NA | TRBJ1-5 | TRBV15 | TGTGCCACCAGCACCATTACGCAGAGCAATCAGCCCCAGCATTTT | CATSTITQSNQPQHF
once | TRBD2 | TRBJ2-1 | TRBV19 | TGTGCCAGTACTAGGAGCCGGGACTACGAGAATGAGCAGTTCTTC | CASTRSRDYENEQFF
NA | TRBD1 | TRBJ1-1 | TRBV6-5 | TGTGCCAGCAGACTCGACAGGGGTGATAACACTGAAGCTTTCTTT | CASRLDRGDNTEAFF
NA | TRBD1 | TRBJ1-1 | TRBV28 | TGTGCCAGCAGCCACCGGACAGGGATTATGAACACTGAAGCTTTCTTT | CASSHRTGIMNTEAFF
NA | TRBD1 | TRBJ2-2 | TRBV6-5 | TGTGCCAGCAGTTACTCTACAGGGGGCCACACCGGGGAGCTGTTTTTT | CASSYSTGGHTGELFF
NA | TRBD1 | TRBJ1-2 | TRBV30 | TGTGCCGGGGACAGGTGGATTAACTATGGCTACACCTTC | CAGDRWINYGYTF
NA | TRBD2 | TRBJ2-3 | TRBV15 | TGTGCCACCAGCACCGGGGGGGCCTATGATACGCAGTATTTT | CATSTGGAYDTQYF
once | TRBD2 | TRBJ2-7 | TRBV5-4 | TGTGCCAGCAGCTTACCTAGCGGGAGGGATTCCTACGAGCAGTACTTC | CASSLPSGRDSYEQYF
NA | NA | TRBJ2-1 | TRBV6-5 | TGTGCCAGCAGTTACGCGGGTTACAATGAGCAGTTCTTC | CASSYAGYNEQFF
NA | NA | TRBJ2-7 | TRBV20-1 | TGCAGTGCTATCCTCCCTTACGAGCAGTACTTC | CSAILPYEQYF
NA | NA | TRBJ1-2 | TRBV6-5 | TGTGCCAGCAGTTACACTGCAGGGGTCGGCTACACCTTC | CASSYTAGVGYTF
NA | NA | TRBJ2-7 | TRBV4-2 | TGTGCCAGCAGCCAAGAGAGATACAGGAAACTCTACGAGCAGTACTTC | CASSQERYRKLYEQYF
NA | NA | TRBJ2-3 | TRBV5-1 | TGCGCCAGCAGCTTGACACAGTCAGATACGCAGTATTTT | CASSLTQSDTQYF
NA | NA | TRBJ1-5 | TRBV19 | TGTGCCACCGCAGTCGTAGCAAGCAATCAGCCCCAGCATTTT | CATAVVASNQPQHF
NA | NA | TRBJ1-6 | TRBV2 | TGTGCCAGCAGTGAAGCAAAGGCAGGGAATTTGAATTCACCCCTCCACTTT | CASSEAKAGNLNSPLHF
few | TRBD1 | TRBJ1-3 | TRBV6-5 | TGTGCCAGCAGTAGGGACAGTGGGGGAAACACCATATATTTT | CASSRDSGGNTIYF
few | NA | TRBJ1-2 | TRBV5-4 | TGTGCCAGCAGCACAGGACAGCCTTTACCCGTCTATGGCTACACCTTC | CASSTGQPLPVYGYTF
NA | TRBD1 | TRBJ2-5 | TRBV30 | TGTGCCTGGAGTTCCGGGACAGGGGGAATCCAAGAGACCCAGTACTTC | CAWSSGTGGIQETQYF
few | NA | TRBJ1-2 | TRBV29-1 | TGCAGCGTTGAGGCAGAGGCTAACTATGGCTACACCTTC | CSVEAEANYGYTF
NA | NA | TRBJ2-5 | TRBV28 | TGTGCCAGCAGTTTCTCTAGGGGCGGAAAAGAGACCCAGTACTTC | CASSFSRGGKETQYF
NA | NA | TRBJ1-1 | TRBV7-9 | TGTGCCAGCAGGAAGTCCTTAGCTGCGTTGAACACTGAAGCTTTCTTT | CASRKSLAALNTEAFF
once | TRBD2 | TRBJ2-2 | TRBV5-1 | TGCGCCAGCAGCTACCTAGCGGGGGGGCCCCCTTCGAACGGGGAGCTGTTTTTT | CASSYLAGGPPSNGELFF
many | NA | TRBJ2-2 | TRBV4-1 | TGCGCCAGCAGCCAAGAGAGGACCGGGGAGCTGTTTTTT | CASSQERTGELFF
NA | NA | TRBJ2-7 | TRBV30 | TGTGCCTGGAGTCCAGGGCCCAGCGAGCAGTACTTC | CAWSPGPSEQYF
NA | NA | TRBJ2-5 | TRBV6-1 | TGTGCCAGCATCGCTGACCCAGGGTTTATTGCCCAGTACTTC | CASIADPGFIAQYF
NA | TRBD2 | TRBJ2-3 | TRBV18 | TGTGCCAGCTCAAGGACTAGCGGGGGACGCACAGATACGCAGTATTTT | CASSRTSGGRTDTQYF
NA | NA | TRBJ1-5 | TRBV2 | TGTGCCAGCAGCCAGGACAGTAAGCAGCCCCAGCATTTT | CASSQDSKQPQHF
NA | TRBD1 | TRBJ2-7 | TRBV6-5 | TGTGCCAGCAGCGCGACAGGGAACGAGCAGTACTTC | CASSATGNEQYF
NA | TRBD2 | TRBJ2-7 | TRBV28 | TGTGCCAGCAGTATAAAAAGACTAGCGGGGCCTTACTTTCAAGATTATCCCTACGAGCAGTACTTC | CASSIKRLAGPYFQDYPYEQYF
once | NA | TRBJ2-1 | TRBV6-1 | TGTGCCAGCGCAGTGACACTGGTCGGCAATGAGCAGTTCTTC | CASAVTLVGNEQFF
NA | TRBD1 | TRBJ1-1 | TRBV6-6 | TGTGCCAGCAGTTACCCAGGGGGGCAGAACACTGAAGCTTTCTTT | CASSYPGGQNTEAFF
NA | NA | TRBJ2-7 | TRBV9 | TGTGCCAGCAGCCCCCGCCCTACCCCCCACGAGCAGTACTTC | CASSPRPTPHEQYF
once | NA | TRBJ1-5 | TRBV28 | TGTGCCAGCAGTATCTACCGATTACAGGGCGCATTGGATCAGCCCCAGCATTTT | CASSIYRLQGALDQPQHF
NA | NA | TRBJ2-5 | TRBV2 | TGTGCCAGCCCAGGGTCCCAAGAGACCCAGTACTTC | CASPGSQETQYF
NA | TRBD2 | TRBJ2-3 | TRBV6-5 | TGTGCCAGCAGTTACGTAGCGGGAAACACAGATACGCAGTGTTTT | CASSYVAGNTDTQCF
NA | TRBD1 | TRBJ2-2 | TRBV5-1 | TGCGCCAGCAGCTTGACCGGGACAGGGTTGGGCACCGGGGAGCTGTTTTTT | CASSLTGTGLGTGELFF
NA | NA | TRBJ1-2 | TRBV28 | TGTGCCAGCAGGGGGCCTTCTAACTATGGCTACACCTTC | CASRGPSNYGYTF
NA | NA | TRBJ2-1 | TRBV4-2 | TGTGCCAGCAGCCAAGAAGAAGGGGGCTCCTACAATGAGCAGTTCTTC | CASSQEEGGSYNEQFF
NA | NA | TRBJ1-4 | TRBV6-1 | TGTGCCAGCAATCCAGGGGTATCAACTAATGAAAAACTGTTTTTT | CASNPGVSTNEKLFF
NA | NA | TRBJ1-1 | TRBV4-1 | TGCGCCAGCAGCCTCCGGACAGAGATGAACACTGAAGCTTTCTTT | CASSLRTEMNTEAFF
NA | TRBD2 | TRBJ2-7 | TRBV28 | TGTGCCAGCCGCCCTACGGGAGGGCCCCTCTACGAGCAGTACTTC | CASRPTGGPLYEQYF
NA | NA | TRBJ1-5 | TRBV2 | TGTGCCAGCACCCCGGGTTTCGGGAGTCAGCCCCAGCATTTT | CASTPGFGSQPQHF